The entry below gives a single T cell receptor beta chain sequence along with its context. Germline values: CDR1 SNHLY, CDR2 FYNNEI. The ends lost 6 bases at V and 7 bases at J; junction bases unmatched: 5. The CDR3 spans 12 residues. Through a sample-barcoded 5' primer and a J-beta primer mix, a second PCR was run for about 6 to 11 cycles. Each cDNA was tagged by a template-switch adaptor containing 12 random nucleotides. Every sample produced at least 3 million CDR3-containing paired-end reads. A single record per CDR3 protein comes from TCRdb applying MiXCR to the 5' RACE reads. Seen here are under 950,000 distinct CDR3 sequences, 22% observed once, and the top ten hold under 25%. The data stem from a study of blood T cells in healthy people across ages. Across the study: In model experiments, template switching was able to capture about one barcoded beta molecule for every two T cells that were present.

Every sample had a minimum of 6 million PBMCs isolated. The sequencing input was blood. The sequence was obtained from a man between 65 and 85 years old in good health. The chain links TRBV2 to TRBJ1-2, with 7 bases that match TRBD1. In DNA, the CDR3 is TGTGCCAGCAGACAGGGGAACCCTGGCTACACCTTC. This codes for CASRQGNPGYTF.